This T cell receptor beta chain emerged from a study of follicular helper T cells after annual influenza vaccination. This clone has more than one count but fewer than ten. Here immunoSEQ multiplex PCR was the method, and the copy in TCRdb shows in-frame clones only, minus some. The data show several thousand clones, approximately 88% seen once. The CDR3 covers 12 residues. Trimming removed 8 bases at V and 4 bases at J, with 11 bases between. From germline, CDR1 is LNHDA and CDR2 SQIVND (reference sequence). Time point meaning: 2015-2016 season, 7 days after influenza vaccination. The source of this sequence is an adult who received the influenza vaccine. The sequencing here drew on CXCR5+ CD38- circulating T follicular helper cells from blood, taken 7 days after influenza vaccination. The subset denotes: circulating Tfh, non-naive CD4+CXCR5+PD-1+ (ICOS+CD38+ or ICOS-CD38-). The chain carries TRBV19 and TRBJ1-2; D is unresolved. The CDR3 spells CASQGGSYGYTF. For the CDR3, the DNA is TGTGCCAGTCAAGGAGGGAGCTATGGCTACACCTTC.